The rows below give T cell receptor beta chains drawn from one sample of a study of blood T cells in healthy people across ages. Via MiXCR, TCRdb re-called the 5' RACE reads, giving one row per CDR3 protein. The sample shows 1 million to 1.2 million distinct CDR3 sequences, under 40% of them seen only once. The sequencing sample was made of blood. The origin of the receptors is a man between 18 and 29 years old in good health. Each CDR3 is given with its conserved first and last residue. Each record gives: D gene, clone size, V gene, J gene, CDR3 DNA, CDR3 protein. A D gene is named only where the DNA matches it firmly. Clone size, where shown, is once, few, many, or a class for clones that have expanded.

-	-	TRBV4-2	TRBJ1-2	TGTGCCAGCAGCCAAGATCCCAGCGCCTACTATGGCTACACCTTC	CASSQDPSAYYGYTF
TRBD1	few	TRBV11-2	TRBJ1-6	TGTGCCAGCAGCTCGGGACAGAGGAATAATTCACCCCTCCACTTT	CASSSGQRNNSPLHF
-	few	TRBV7-2	TRBJ1-5	TGTGCCAGCAGCGAGCGTAATCAGCCCCAGCATTTT	CASSERNQPQHF
-	-	TRBV7-2	TRBJ2-1	TGTGCCAGCAGCTTCGCAGCGGGCAGGCCTTTGGGGCTATACAATGAGCAGTTCTTC	CASSFAAGRPLGLYNEQFF
-	once	TRBV9	TRBJ1-1	TGTGCCAGCAGCGCATCCAGAGGGGAAGCAGGGCTTTTTAACACTGAAGCTTTCTTT	CASSASRGEAGLFNTEAFF
-	-	TRBV12-3/TRBV12-4	TRBJ1-1	TGTGCCAGCACTCAAGGCGGGGCCCTGAGCACTGAAGCTTTCTTT	CASTQGGALSTEAFF
-	few	TRBV4-1	TRBJ1-5	TGCGCCAGCAGCCAAGATTGGATCGGGGATAGCAATCAGCCCCAGCATTTT	CASSQDWIGDSNQPQHF
TRBD2	many	TRBV7-2	TRBJ2-3	TGTGCCAGCAGCTCAGATACCGGGACTAGCGGAGATACGCAGTATTTT	CASSSDTGTSGDTQYF
-	few	TRBV7-2	TRBJ1-2	TGTGCCAGCAGCCCCAACGGCGGGGAAGCTAACTATGGCTACACCTTC	CASSPNGGEANYGYTF
-	many	TRBV20-1	TRBJ2-1	TGCAGTGTCGTTCCCCGCGGACGGGCTTACAATGAGCAGTTCTTC	CSVVPRGRAYNEQFF
TRBD1	-	TRBV28	TRBJ1-2	TGTGCCAGCAGTTCCCCACAGGGGCTGGACTATGGCTACACCTTC	CASSSPQGLDYGYTF
-	-	TRBV7-2	TRBJ1-1	TGTGCCAGCAGCCCCATTGTCAGGGGCCGAACTAGGGTGGAAGCTTTCTTT	CASSPIVRGRTRVEAFF
-	few	TRBV27	TRBJ1-2	TGTGCCAGCACCAAGGGCCGGGACGCCGGCAGGGGCTACACCTTC	CASTKGRDAGRGYTF
-	-	TRBV7-8	TRBJ1-2	TGTGCCAGCACACAAGAGCGGACCCCCTGGAACTATGGCTACACCTTC	CASTQERTPWNYGYTF
-	few	TRBV3-1	TRBJ1-5	TGTGCCAGCAGCCAATACGGACAGCCCCAGCATTTT	CASSQYGQPQHF
-	-	TRBV7-9	TRBJ2-7	TGTGCCAGCAGCCCAGGTGGGGGCCACGAGCAGTACTTC	CASSPGGGHEQYF
TRBD2	-	TRBV20-1	TRBJ2-7	TGCAGTGCTAGGGGACTAGCGGGGGCCAAGAGCTCCTACAATGAGCAGTACTTC	CSARGLAGAKSSYNEQYF
-	-	TRBV9	TRBJ2-5	TGTGCCAGCAGCGTAGAGAGTTCCCAAGAGACCCAGTACTTC	CASSVESSQETQYF
TRBD2	-	TRBV12-3/TRBV12-4	TRBJ2-3	TGTGCCAGCAGTGCCGGGGGGGGGATTACGCAGTATTTT	CASSAGGGITQYF
-	-	TRBV12-3/TRBV12-4	TRBJ1-6	TGTGCCGGCAGGTCCGATACAGGGTTCAGGAATTCACCCCTCCACTTT	CAGRSDTGFRNSPLHF
-	-	TRBV9	TRBJ2-3	TGTGCCAGCAGCGTAGCTACGTCCGGGAGCACAGATACGCAGTATTTT	CASSVATSGSTDTQYF
-	-	TRBV7-3	TRBJ2-3	TGTGCCAGCAGCTTAATGGGACCGGGCACAGATACGCAGTATTTT	CASSLMGPGTDTQYF
-	-	TRBV29-1	TRBJ2-1	TGCAGCGTTGAAGATAGGAGGAAGGTGGGGATTGAGCAGTTCTTC	CSVEDRRKVGIEQFF
TRBD1	few	TRBV7-2	TRBJ1-1	TGTGCCAGCAGCCCTGGACAGGGGATGGGCGCTGAAGCTTTCTTT	CASSPGQGMGAEAFF
TRBD1	-	TRBV12-3/TRBV12-4	TRBJ2-4	TGTGCCAGCAGTCCCCCTAGGACAGGGAACGAAAACAGTCAGTACTTC	CASSPPRTGNENSQYF
-	few	TRBV30	TRBJ1-4	TGTGCCTGGAGTGTACAGGGTAATGAAAAACTGTTTTTT	CAWSVQGNEKLFF
-	-	TRBV7-2	TRBJ1-5	TGTGCCAGCAGCTTAATGCGGTCCAGCAATCAGCCCCAGCATTTT	CASSLMRSSNQPQHF
TRBD2	-	TRBV12-5	TRBJ2-1	TGTGCTAGTGGTTCCGACCTAGCGGGGAATTACAATGAGCAGTTCTTC	CASGSDLAGNYNEQFF
-	few	TRBV29-1	TRBJ1-1	TGCAGCGCCCGAGGGGGGGTAGGCACTGAAGCTTTCTTT	CSARGGVGTEAFF